This T cell receptor beta chain is drawn from a study of cytomegalovirus exposure and HLA in healthy donors. Trimming at V came to 4 bases and at J to 3 bases, leaving 10 bases not matched to a gene. Germline values: CDR1 SNHLY, CDR2 FYNNEI. This CDR3 contains 16 residues. Concerning this clone itself: What it binds is unknown.

Use of 60 Vbeta and 13 Jbeta primers characterized the PCR. Repertoires were generated with immunoSEQ multiplex PCR, while TCRdb's copy carries only in-frame clones and drops some. This table holds 120,000 or so clones, around 82% found once. The study's findings and limits: Per a later analysis, HLA-associated TCR beta chains showed more clonal expansion than other, equally common TCR beta chains. In a later analysis, V- and J-gene trimming of beta chains associated with a DCLRE1C missense variant, replicated independently.

This receptor was taken from a female donor in good health and CMV-seronegative. This chain connects TRBV2 to TRBJ1-2; 8 bases align to TRBD1. Sequencing input: PBMCs. The CDR3 region is CASSGHGQGEDYGYTF. DNA of the CDR3: TGTGCCAGCAGTGGGCACGGACAGGGCGAGGACTATGGCTACACCTTC.